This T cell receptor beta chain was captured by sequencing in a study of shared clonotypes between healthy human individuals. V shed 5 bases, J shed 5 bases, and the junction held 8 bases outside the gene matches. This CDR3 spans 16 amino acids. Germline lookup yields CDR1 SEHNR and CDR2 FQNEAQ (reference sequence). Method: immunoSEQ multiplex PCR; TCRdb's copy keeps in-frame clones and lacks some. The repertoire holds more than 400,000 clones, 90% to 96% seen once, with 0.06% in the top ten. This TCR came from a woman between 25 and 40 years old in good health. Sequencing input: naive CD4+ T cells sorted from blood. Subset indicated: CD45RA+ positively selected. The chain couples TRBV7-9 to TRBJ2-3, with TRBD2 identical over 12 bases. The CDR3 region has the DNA TGTGCCAGCAGCCGGCCGACTAGCGGGAGTTTAGATACGCAGTATTTT. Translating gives CASSRPTSGSLDTQYF.